This TCR beta chain was obtained from a study of T cell repertoires in cytomegalovirus infection. Study information: Matching HLA type and CMV infection were both indicated by public TCR beta signatures.

Each CDR3 protein is one row after TCRdb ran MiXCR on the reads. The sample holds about 500,000 distinct CDR3 sequences; about 33% are singletons and the top ten take roughly 17%. As for this clonotype: Its specificity is not known.

Trimming removed 1 base at V and 7 bases at J, with 17 bases between. Germline CDR1 is MNHEY and CDR2 is SVGEGT. The CDR3 sequence is 16 residues long. Study outcomes and limitations: Frequencies of public TCR beta families were cumulated, and this identified carriers of CMV plus the relevant HLA.

The input for sequencing was cultured PBMCs, taken from culture after CMV antigen stimulation. The sequence came from a human donor in good health (CMV status not recorded). Some clones in this sample may be carry-over from other donors' samples. The V and J genes are TRBV6-2 or TRBV6-3 and TRBJ2-1, with TRBD2 as a possible D gene (6 bases). The CDR3 sequence is CASSYYPGLSVNEQFF. CDR3 sequence (DNA): TGTGCCAGCAGTTACTACCCGGGACTTAGTGTGAATGAGCAGTTCTTC.